The 19 T cell receptor beta chains in this list originate from one sample, sequenced in a study of PD-1 blockade in classical Hodgkin lymphoma. Using immunoSEQ multiplex PCR, the repertoire was profiled, and TCRdb retains in-frame clones only, with some absent. The sample has 99,000 or so clones, roughly nine tenths seen once. Time point meaning: cycle 4 day 1 (C4D1), after more than 5 weeks of nivolumab. Relapses following autologous stem cell transplantation were seen in all patients, with brentuximab vedotin exposure varying. The sequences come from peripheral blood mononuclear cells (PBMCs), collected before the fourth cycle of nivolumab. The source is a human donor with classical Hodgkin lymphoma.

The CDR3 reads CASRYVGAGTGELFF. In DNA, the CDR3 is TGTGCCAGCAGATATGTGGGAGCCGGCACCGGGGAGCTGTTTTTT. The genes are TRBV7-9 and TRBJ2-2, with D possibly matching TRBD2 (5 bases). CDR3 length: 15 residues. Trimming took 6 bases from V and 4 from J, leaving 15 bases between them. Germline assignment: CDR1 SEHNR and CDR2 FQNEAQ (reference sequence).

The CDR3 is CASASPNQPQHF. The CDR3 DNA is TGTGCCAGCGCATCCCCAAATCAGCCCCAGCATTTT. This rearrangement joins TRBV6-5 to TRBJ1-5; no definite D call. Germline lookup yields CDR1 MNHEY and CDR2 SVGAGI. V was shortened by 8 bases and J by 4 bases, with 9 bases between the two germline ends. This CDR3 is built from 12 residues.

This clone was observed a few times. This sequence joins TRBV4-1 and TRBJ1-5, with 9 bases matching TRBD1. CDR3 length equals 16 residues. After removal of 4 bases from V and 1 base from J, the junction contained 5 bases not matched to a gene. The germline CDR1 and CDR2 sequences are MGHRA and YSYEKL. The CDR3: CASSRAGQGSNQPQHF. CDR3 DNA sequence: TGCGCCAGCAGCCGAGCGGGACAGGGAAGCAATCAGCCCCAGCATTTT.

The chain uses TRBV14 and TRBJ1-4, with D hard to call. The germline V gene has CDR1 SGHDN and CDR2 FVKESK. V was pared by 1 base and J by 7 bases, with 10 bases between. The CDR3 is made up of 14 amino acids. CDR3 sequence: CASSQVSRGEKLFF. The CDR3, as DNA: TGTGCCAGCAGCCAAGTAAGCAGAGGTGAAAAACTGTTTTTT.

The chain carries TRBV29-1 and TRBJ1-1; D may be TRBD1 (5 bases). The CDR3 covers 13 residues. CDR1 and CDR2 (germline): SQVTM, ANQGSEA. Trimming shortened V by 2 bases and J by 1 base, and 8 bases separated the two germline ends. The CDR3 spells CSVERGSNTEAFF. The DNA of the CDR3 is TGCAGCGTTGAAAGGGGTTCGAACACTGAAGCTTTCTTT.

The chain links TRBV5-8 to TRBJ2-7, with D perhaps TRBD1 (5 bases). From germline, CDR1 is SGHTS and CDR2 YDEGEE. V lost 0 bases and J 1 base, leaving 20 bases between the germline ends. The CDR3 consists of 18 residues. The CDR3 region has the DNA TGTGCCAGCAGCTTGGCCTTGCCCCTTCGACAGTTTTCCTACGAGCAGTACTTC. Amino acids: CASSLALPLRQFSYEQYF. Supplemented by reference TRBV5-8 and TRBJ2-7, the full variable domain reads EAGVTQSPTHLIKTRGQQATLRCSPISGHTSVYWYQQALGLGLQFLLWYDEGEERNRGNFPPRFSGRQFPNYSSELNVNALELEDSALYLCASSLALPLRQFSYEQYFGPGTRLTVT.

V usage is TRBV5-1 and J usage is TRBJ2-7; 10 nucleotides line up with TRBD2. This CDR3 comprises 16 residues. Losses at the gene ends were 4 bases for V and 5 bases for J; bases not matched to a gene: 12. Germline V gene data show CDR1 as SGHRS and CDR2 as YFSETQ. The CDR3 sequence is CASSRGLSGRQDEQYF. The CDR3 coding sequence is TGCGCCAGCAGCAGGGGCCTTAGCGGGAGGCAGGACGAGCAGTACTTC. Full variable domain (remainder filled in from reference TRBV5-1 and TRBJ2-7): KAGVTQTPRYLIKTRGQQVTLSCSPISGHRSVSWYQQTPGQGLQFLFEYFSETQRNKGNFPGRFSGRQFSNSRSEMNVSTLELGDSALYLCASSRGLSGRQDEQYFGPGTRLTVT.

The chain links TRBV4-1 to TRBJ1-5; a possible D gene is TRBD1 (5 bases). Germline CDR1 and CDR2: MGHRA and YSYEKL. This CDR3 has 15 residues. Between the trimmed V and J ends, which lost 0 bases and 5 bases, there was a span of 11 bases. The CDR3 here is CASSQETVSYQPQHF. The CDR3 DNA reads TGCGCCAGCAGCCAAGAGACAGTTTCTTATCAGCCCCAGCATTTT.

The chain is built from TRBV2 and TRBJ2-3; D gene ambiguous. This CDR3 comprises 13 residues. Trimming cost V 7 bases and J 6 bases, with 14 bases left between them. Germline V gene lookup returns CDR1 SNHLY and CDR2 FYNNEI. The CDR3 DNA reads TGTGCCAGCACGCTGGGTTCTGGGGATACGCAGTATTTT. Protein: CASTLGSGDTQYF.

The chain employs TRBV11-2 and TRBJ1-5; D is uncertain. Germline values: CDR1 SGHAT, CDR2 FQNNGV. CDR3 length equals 13 residues. V shed 5 bases and J shed 7 bases, with 12 bases lying between them. The CDR3: CASSEEFGQPQHF. CDR3 coding DNA: TGTGCCAGCAGCGAGGAGTTCGGGCAGCCCCAGCATTTT.

The chain employs TRBV21-1 and TRBJ1-2; the listed D gene, TRBD1, was not tested against the DNA. TRBV21-1 constitutes a pseudogene. This CDR3 has 15 amino acids. The CDR3 DNA is TGTGCCAGCAGCTCATCTAACGCCCAGGAATATGGCTACACCTTC. Protein product: CASSSSNAQEYGYTF.

This clone was recorded once. The chain links TRBV2 to TRBJ1-2; no reliable D call. Germline loops: CDR1 SNHLY, CDR2 FYNNEI. The CDR3 loop spans 13 amino acids. The V end lost 7 bases, the J end lost 1 base, and 10 bases lay between the germline ends. The CDR3 sequence is CASMGRVNYGYTF. Written as DNA, the CDR3 is TGTGCCAGCATGGGGAGGGTTAACTATGGCTACACCTTC. The whole variable domain, remainder taken from reference TRBV2 and TRBJ1-2, is EPEVTQTPSHQVTQMGQEVILRCVPISNHLYFYWYRQILGQKVEFLVSFYNNEISEKSEIFDDQFSVERPDGSNFTLKIRSTKLEDSAMYFCASMGRVNYGYTFGSGTRLTVV.

The chain combines TRBV9 with TRBJ2-5, with 10 bases lining up with TRBD2. The CDR3 runs to 15 residues. V gave up 4 bases and J gave up 4 bases; unmatched junction bases: 7. CDR1 SGDLS and CDR2 YYNGEE come from the germline V gene. The CDR3 coding sequence is TGTGCCAGCAGCCCTAGCGGGAGTTGGTCAGAGACCCAGTACTTC. Residues: CASSPSGSWSETQYF.

The chain is built from TRBV9 and TRBJ2-7; TRBD2 aligns across 10 bases. There are 15 residues in the CDR3. V lost 6 bases and J lost 5; bases outside the gene matches: 11. CDR1 is SGDLS and CDR2 is YYNGEE in the germline V gene. CDR3 protein: CASNTGTSAFDEQYF. In DNA, the CDR3 is TGTGCCAGCAATACCGGGACTAGCGCTTTCGACGAGCAGTACTTC.

This chain joins TRBV27 and TRBJ1-2, with 9 positions matching TRBD1. Trimming cost V 4 bases and J 0 bases; bases outside gene matches: 3. The CDR3 runs to 15 residues. Per germline, CDR1 MNHEY and CDR2 SMNVEV (reference sequence). The CDR3 is CASSSGTGPNYGYTF. CDR3 nucleotide sequence: TGTGCCAGCAGTTCGGGGACAGGGCCTAACTATGGCTACACCTTC.

This clone came up a few times. This CDR3 reads CAWSPRDTYTF. The DNA for the CDR3 is TGTGCCTGGAGTCCTAGGGATACCTACACCTTC. The chain combines TRBV30 with TRBJ1-2; D is ambiguous. The ends were cut back, 2 bases at V and 10 bases at J, with 11 bases in the middle. This CDR3 is 11 amino acids long. Germline CDR1 is GTSNPN and CDR2 is SVGIG (reference sequence).

The rearrangement uses TRBV10-3 and TRBJ1-5; D is uncertain. CDR1 is ENHRY, CDR2 SYGVKD, per germline. Deletions cut 6 bases from V and 9 bases from J, with 12 bases between. CDR3 size: 12 residues. CDR3 sequence: CAISAARGPQHF. The CDR3 nucleotides are TGTGCCATCAGCGCCGCCAGAGGGCCCCAGCATTTT.

The rearrangement uses TRBV19 and TRBJ2-2, with TRBD2 as a possible D gene (5 bases). The length of the CDR3 is 15 residues. The ends were cut back, 5 bases at V and 4 bases at J, with 14 bases in the middle. The germline V gene has CDR1 LNHDA and CDR2 SQIVND (reference sequence). The CDR3 DNA reads as TGTGCCAGTAGTGTCGAGGGAACGGGCACCGGGGAGCTGTTTTTT. Its protein product is CASSVEGTGTGELFF.

The chain joins TRBV27 to TRBJ1-3; D is possibly TRBD1 (5 bases). Trimming cost V 5 bases and J 0 bases, with 11 bases left between them. From germline, CDR1 is MNHEY and CDR2 SMNVEV (reference sequence). This CDR3 is 15 amino acids long. Here the CDR3 DNA reads TGTGCCAGCAGTAGAGAGGGGAACTCTGGAAACACCATATATTTT. This translates into CASSREGNSGNTIYF.